A single sample is the source of the 20 T cell receptor beta chains below, sequenced in a study of identifying expanded T cells in peripheral blood. The data were produced by immunoSEQ multiplex PCR, yet TCRdb's version contains in-frame clones alone and is incomplete. The data contain roughly 130,000 clones, approximately 86% of them singletons. The sequenced material came from blood. Receptors were obtained from a person aged 18 to 70 in good health.

The rearrangement joins TRBV4-2 to TRBJ2-7, with 7 bases aligning to TRBD2. The CDR3 extends over 16 amino acids. Looked up from germline, CDR1 is LGHNA and CDR2 is YNFKEQ. Trimming at V came to 1 base and at J to 0 bases, leaving 6 bases not matched to a gene. The chain's CDR3 is CASSQVATSSSYEQYF. DNA for the CDR3: TGTGCCAGCAGCCAAGTTGCGACTAGCAGCTCCTACGAGCAGTACTTC.

The V and J genes are TRBV4-2 and TRBJ2-7; 9 nucleotides line up with TRBD2. The germline CDR1 and CDR2 sequences are LGHNA and YNFKEQ. The CDR3 has 17 amino acids. The V and J ends lost 2 bases and 1 base, in that order; junction bases with no gene match: 9. The CDR3 here is CASSQPHSGGRSYEQYF. The CDR3 nucleotides are TGTGCCAGCAGCCAACCCCATAGCGGGGGCCGATCCTACGAGCAGTACTTC.

This chain links TRBV6-1 with TRBJ2-1; 8 positions agree with TRBD2. J was trimmed by 8 bases and V by 5 bases; bases with no gene match: 8. This CDR3 has 14 amino acids. Germline CDR1 and CDR2: MNHNS and SASEGT. The CDR3, as DNA: TGTGCCAGCAGTAGAGCGGGAGAGGGGTATGAGCAGTTCTTC. Translation gives CASSRAGEGYEQFF.

The genes are TRBV18 and TRBJ1-6, with D possibly matching TRBD1 (5 bases). Germline V CDR1 and CDR2: KGHSH, LQKENI. The CDR3 is 14 amino acids. Between the trimmed V and J ends, which lost 6 bases and 11 bases, there was a span of 17 bases. The CDR3 nucleotides read TGTGCCAGCTCGACCGGGACCGTTGGCCCACCCCTCCACTTT. Protein: CASSTGTVGPPLHF.

This chain connects TRBV30 to TRBJ1-5; D is ambiguous. The CDR3 has 17 amino acids. Deletions cut 1 base from V and 0 bases from J, with 16 bases between. CDR1 is GTSNPN, CDR2 SVGIG, per germline (reference sequence). The CDR3 nucleotides read TGTGCCTGGAGTGCTCAGATGAGGTCACATAGCAATCAGCCCCAGCATTTT. It codes for CAWSAQMRSHSNQPQHF.

The chain has TRBV9 and TRBJ1-1; 7 bases agree with TRBD1. The CDR3 consists of 15 residues. Per the germline V gene, CDR1 is SGDLS and CDR2 is YYNGEE. V lost 3 bases to trimming and J lost 1 base; unmatched junction nucleotides: 6. The CDR3 loop is CASSATGNGNTEAFF. CDR3 nucleotides: TGTGCCAGCAGCGCGACAGGGAACGGGAACACTGAAGCTTTCTTT.

The chain joins TRBV7-9 to TRBJ2-1; 10 positions match TRBD2. The CDR3 is 19 amino acids. The J segment lost 0 bases and the V segment lost 1 base, leaving 9 bases of the junction unmatched. CDR1 is SEHNR and CDR2 is FQNEAQ in the germline V gene (reference sequence). CDR3 residues: CASSLVRTSGFSSYNEQFF. CDR3 nucleotide sequence: TGTGCCAGCAGCTTAGTGAGGACTAGCGGTTTTAGCTCCTACAATGAGCAGTTCTTC.

The CDR3 sequence: CASVKKDSLPYEQYF. The CDR3 DNA is TGTGCCAGCGTAAAAAAGGACAGCCTCCCCTACGAGCAGTACTTC. This rearrangement joins TRBV21-1 to TRBJ2-7; the D segment call TRBD1 is taken from the table without a DNA check. TRBV21-1 is annotated as a pseudogene. The CDR3 totals 15 residues.

The chain has TRBV6-5 and TRBJ1-1, with a possible D match to TRBD1 (5 bases). V was trimmed by 6 bases and J by 5 bases, leaving 16 bases between them. The CDR3 is 14 residues long. Germline lookup yields CDR1 MNHEY and CDR2 SVGAGI. The CDR3 nucleotides read TGTGCCAGCAGCTGGGGCAGGAGGGAGACTGAAGCTTTCTTT. Translated: CASSWGRRETEAFF.

The J gene is TRBJ2-2, the V gene TRBV11-2, with D perhaps TRBD2 (5 bases). Germline V CDR1 and CDR2: SGHAT, FQNNGV. Trimming left V 5 bases short and J 3 bases short, with 19 bases between. CDR3 length: 17 residues. The CDR3 here is CASSPPPRKRDTGELFF. The DNA of the CDR3 is TGTGCCAGCAGCCCCCCCCCACGTAAGAGGGACACCGGGGAGCTGTTTTTT.

The rearrangement links TRBV10-3 to TRBJ2-1, with 9 nucleotides matching TRBD2. Germline-derived CDR1 and CDR2 are ENHRY and SYGVKD. The CDR3 extends over 14 amino acids. V lost 10 bases and J lost 7; bases outside the gene matches: 11. DNA of the CDR3: TGTGCCAGCGGGATAGCGGGAGCAGTAAATGAGCAGTTCTTC. Translation: CASGIAGAVNEQFF.

The DNA for the CDR3 is TGTGCCAGCAGTGAAGCGCAAGTCTTAACATACGAGCAGTACTTC. Residues: CASSEAQVLTYEQYF. This rearrangement joins TRBV2 to TRBJ2-7; no clear D gene. Trimming removed 0 bases from V and 4 bases from J, with 13 bases in between. The length of the CDR3 is 15 residues. Germline CDR1 and CDR2: SNHLY and FYNNEI.

The chain recombines TRBV7-2 with TRBJ1-2; 9 nucleotides align to TRBD1. This CDR3 is built from 14 residues. Per germline, CDR1 SGHTA and CDR2 FQGNSA. V trimming: 5 bases; J trimming: 7 bases; junction bases outside the gene matches: 8. DNA of the CDR3: TGTGCCAGCAGCCCAGGACAGGGGATGGGTGGCTACACCTTC. It codes for CASSPGQGMGGYTF.

There are a few counts of this clone. The rearrangement links TRBV4-1 to TRBJ1-5, with no clear D. Trimming removed 0 bases from V and 5 bases from J, with 14 bases in between. Per germline, CDR1 MGHRA and CDR2 YSYEKL. The CDR3 spans 16 residues. This chain's CDR3 is CASSQDGTRVDQPQHF. The CDR3 DNA reads TGCGCCAGCAGCCAAGATGGAACAAGGGTGGATCAGCCCCAGCATTTT.

The gene calls are TRBV7-3 and TRBJ2-5, with 8 bases that match TRBD1. Germline V lookup: CDR1 SGHTA, CDR2 FQGTGA. This CDR3 is 16 amino acids long. V shed 2 bases and J 5 bases; nucleotides not matched to a gene: 10. CDR3 amino acids: CASSLRPTGVWETQYF. The CDR3 DNA sequence: TGTGCCAGCAGCTTACGGCCGACAGGGGTATGGGAGACCCAGTACTTC.

CDR3 protein: CASSQRPGGGDTQYF. In DNA form, the CDR3 reads TGTGCCAGCAGCCAAAGACCAGGGGGCGGAGATACGCAGTATTTT. V and J are TRBV7-9 and TRBJ2-3, with TRBD1 identical over 8 bases. Germline CDR1 SEHNR, CDR2 FQNEAQ (reference sequence). CDR3 length: 15 residues. Unmatched junction bases numbered 9, after V lost 5 bases and J lost 5 bases.

V usage is TRBV4-2 and J usage is TRBJ2-1; tentative D call: TRBD2 (6 bases). The CDR3 extends over 17 amino acids. Per germline, CDR1 LGHNA and CDR2 YNFKEQ. Trimming cost V 1 base and J 4 bases, with 17 bases left between them. The CDR3 loop is CASSQGMSGGKYNEQFF. In nucleotides, the CDR3 is TGTGCCAGCAGCCAAGGAATGTCGGGCGGGAAATACAATGAGCAGTTCTTC.

The gene calls are TRBV7-7 and TRBJ2-3; D is perhaps TRBD1 or TRBD2 (7 bases each). This CDR3 region has 16 residues. Germline-derived CDR1 and CDR2 are SSHAT and FNYEAQ (reference sequence). V was shortened by 5 bases and J by 4 bases, with 19 bases between the two germline ends. The CDR3 coding sequence is TGTGCCAGCAGCCGAAGGGCAGGGGGGGCCGCAGATACGCAGTATTTT. This translates into CASSRRAGGAADTQYF.

This clone has more than one count but fewer than ten. V is TRBV7-3 and J is TRBJ2-1, with D possibly being TRBD1 or TRBD2 (5 bases each). Trimming took 2 bases from V and 1 from J, leaving 9 bases between them. Germline loops: CDR1 SGHTA, CDR2 FQGTGA. The CDR3 runs to 15 residues. CDR3 coding DNA: TGTGCCAGCAGCTTAGGGGGTGTGTCCTACAATGAGCAGTTCTTC. Amino acids: CASSLGGVSYNEQFF.

V and J are TRBV10-2 and TRBJ2-7; 7 bases match TRBD2. The CDR3 runs 15 residues. J gave up 3 bases and V 0 bases, and 5 bases lay outside the gene matches. Germline CDR1 reads WSHSY; CDR2 reads SAAADI. CDR3 DNA sequence: TGCGCCAGCAGTGAGTCACCGGGAGGCTTCTACGAGCAGTACTTC. This encodes CASSESPGGFYEQYF.